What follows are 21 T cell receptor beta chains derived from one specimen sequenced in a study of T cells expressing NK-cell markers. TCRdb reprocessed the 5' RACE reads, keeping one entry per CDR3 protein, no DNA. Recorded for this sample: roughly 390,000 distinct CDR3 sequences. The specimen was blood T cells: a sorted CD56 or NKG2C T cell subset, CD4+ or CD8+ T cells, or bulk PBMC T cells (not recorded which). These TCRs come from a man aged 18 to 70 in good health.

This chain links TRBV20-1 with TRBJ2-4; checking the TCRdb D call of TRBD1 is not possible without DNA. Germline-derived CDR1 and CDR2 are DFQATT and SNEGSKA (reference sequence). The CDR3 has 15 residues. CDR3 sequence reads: CSASAGQLAKNIQYF.

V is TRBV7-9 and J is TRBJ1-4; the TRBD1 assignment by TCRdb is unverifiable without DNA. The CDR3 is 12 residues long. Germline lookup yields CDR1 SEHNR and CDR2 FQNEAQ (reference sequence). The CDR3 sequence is CASKGTNEKLFF.

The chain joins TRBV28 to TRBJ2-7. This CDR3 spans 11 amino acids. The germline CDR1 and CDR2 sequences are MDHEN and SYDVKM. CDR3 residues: CASRESLEQYF.

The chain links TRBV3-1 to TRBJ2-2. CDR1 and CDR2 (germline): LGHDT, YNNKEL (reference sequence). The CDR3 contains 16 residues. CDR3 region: CASSQDRMANTGELFF.

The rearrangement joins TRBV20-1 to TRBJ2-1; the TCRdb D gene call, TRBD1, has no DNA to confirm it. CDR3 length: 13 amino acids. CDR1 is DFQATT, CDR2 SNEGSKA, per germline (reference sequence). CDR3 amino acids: CSEAGGATNEQFF.

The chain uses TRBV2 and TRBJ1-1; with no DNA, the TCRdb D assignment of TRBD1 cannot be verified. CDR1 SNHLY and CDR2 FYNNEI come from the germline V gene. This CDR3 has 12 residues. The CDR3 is CASRPTDWKAFF.

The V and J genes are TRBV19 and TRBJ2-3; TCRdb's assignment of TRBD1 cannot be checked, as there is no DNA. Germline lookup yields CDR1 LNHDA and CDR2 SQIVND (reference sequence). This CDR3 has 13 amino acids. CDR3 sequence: CATRTGNWDTQYF.

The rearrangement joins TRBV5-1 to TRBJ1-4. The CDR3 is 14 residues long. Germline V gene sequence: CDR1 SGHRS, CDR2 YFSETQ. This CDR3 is CASSSGYEGEKLFF.

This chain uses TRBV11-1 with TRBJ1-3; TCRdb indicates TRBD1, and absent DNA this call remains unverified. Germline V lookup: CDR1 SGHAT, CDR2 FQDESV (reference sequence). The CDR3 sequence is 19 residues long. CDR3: CASSPTGGSLRTSGNTIYF.

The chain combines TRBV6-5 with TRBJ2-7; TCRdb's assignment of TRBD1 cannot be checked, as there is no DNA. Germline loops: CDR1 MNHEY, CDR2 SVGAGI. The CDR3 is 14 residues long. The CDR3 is CASSSAGTGNEQYF.

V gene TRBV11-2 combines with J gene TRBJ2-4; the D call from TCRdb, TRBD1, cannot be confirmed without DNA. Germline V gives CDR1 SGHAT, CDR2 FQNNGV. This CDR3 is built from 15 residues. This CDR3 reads CASRGARFSKNIQYF. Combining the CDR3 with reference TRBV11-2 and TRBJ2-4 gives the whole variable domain EAGVAQSPRYKIIEKRQSVAFWCNPISGHATLYWYQQILGQGPKLLIQFQNNGVVDDSQLPKDRFSAERLKGVDSTLKIQPAKLEDSAVYLCASRGARFSKNIQYFGAGTRLSVL.

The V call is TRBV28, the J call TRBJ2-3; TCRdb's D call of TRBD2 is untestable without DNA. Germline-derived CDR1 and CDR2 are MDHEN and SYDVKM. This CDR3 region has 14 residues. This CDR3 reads CASVERGVGDTQYF.

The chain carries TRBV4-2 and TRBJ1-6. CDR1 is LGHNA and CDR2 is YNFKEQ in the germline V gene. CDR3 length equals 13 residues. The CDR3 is CASSQGNNSPLHF.

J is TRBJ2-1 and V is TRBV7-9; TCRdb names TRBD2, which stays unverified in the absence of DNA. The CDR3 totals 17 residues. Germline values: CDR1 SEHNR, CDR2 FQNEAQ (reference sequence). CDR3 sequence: CASSPYNTRLADNEQFF.

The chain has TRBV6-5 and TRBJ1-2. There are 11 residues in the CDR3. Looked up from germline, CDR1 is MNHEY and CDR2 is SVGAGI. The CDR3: CASSYPGGYTF.

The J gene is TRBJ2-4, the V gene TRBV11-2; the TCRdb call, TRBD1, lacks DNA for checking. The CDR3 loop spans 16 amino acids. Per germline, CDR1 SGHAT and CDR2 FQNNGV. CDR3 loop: CASSLRGAGAKNIQYF.

The CDR3 protein is CASSSPRGGNNEQFF. This sequence joins TRBV7-2 and TRBJ2-1; TCRdb reports TRBD2, a call that lacks DNA to check it against. The length of the CDR3 is 15 residues. The germline CDR1 and CDR2 sequences are SGHTA and FQGNSA.

The CDR3 loop is CASSPRDRGLNTEAFF. V gene TRBV6-1 combines with J gene TRBJ1-1; lacking DNA, the TRBD1 call made by TCRdb goes unchecked. The CDR3 has 16 amino acids. Germline values: CDR1 MNHNS, CDR2 SASEGT.

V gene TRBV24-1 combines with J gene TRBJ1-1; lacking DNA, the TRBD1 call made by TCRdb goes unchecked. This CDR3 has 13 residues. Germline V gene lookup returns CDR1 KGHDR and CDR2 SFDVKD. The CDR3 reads CATSRRGGTEAFF.

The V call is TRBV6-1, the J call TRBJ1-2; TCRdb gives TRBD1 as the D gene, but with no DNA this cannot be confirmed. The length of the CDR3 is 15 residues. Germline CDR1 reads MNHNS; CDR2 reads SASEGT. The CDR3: CASSAAIPLGYGYTF.

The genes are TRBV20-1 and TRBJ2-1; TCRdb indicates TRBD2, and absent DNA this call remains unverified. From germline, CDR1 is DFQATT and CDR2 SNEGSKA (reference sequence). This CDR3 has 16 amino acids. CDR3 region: CSARGKRASSYNEQFF.